This TCR beta chain comes out of a study of T cells in localized non-small cell lung cancer. Comment on this clone: Its antigen remains unknown.

V lost 9 bases and J 1 base, leaving 9 bases between the germline ends. Germline assignment: CDR1 MNHNY and CDR2 SVGAGI (reference sequence). The CDR3 is 12 residues long. Overall study findings and caveats: Measurement of T cell clonality placed uninvolved adjacent lung highest, above the level in tumor.

Only in-frame clones appear in the TCRdb table, and some are missing; sequencing was by immunoSEQ multiplex PCR. The table has 30,000 or so clones, 89% seen once; the top ten hold 10% to 13%. This chain links TRBV6-6 with TRBJ2-5; D might be TRBD1 (6 bases). The sequence was obtained from a woman aged 35-75 years with stage I lung adenocarcinoma. The sequencing used peripheral blood, collected before any cancer treatment. The chain's CDR3 is CASGQTQETQYF. The CDR3 DNA follows: TGTGCCAGTGGACAGACCCAAGAGACCCAGTACTTC.